What follows are 9 T cell receptor beta chains derived from one specimen sequenced in a study of CD8 T cells in ankylosing spondylitis. Each CDR3 protein is one row after TCRdb ran MiXCR on the 5' RACE reads. The sample holds roughly 300,000 distinct CDR3 sequences; 8% are singletons and the top ten take 13% to 15%. Which antigens these TCRs recognize remains unknown. Broader study findings: Seemingly characteristic of ankylosing spondylitis blood was a TCR beta motif consisting of several highly homologous variants.

Sample: blood, either unsorted or a sorted T cell fraction (not recorded which). These receptors came from a male donor with ankylosing spondylitis.

This clonotype was picked up a small number of times. The rearrangement links TRBV29-1 to TRBJ1-5, with a possible D match to TRBD1 (5 bases). The CDR3 totals 13 residues. In germline, CDR1 is SQVTM, CDR2 ANQGSEA. Trimming cost V 8 bases and J 7 bases, with 18 bases left between them. CDR3 sequence reads: CSTGGGGDQPQHF. CDR3 DNA sequence: TGCAGCACCGGGGGGGGGGGTGACCAGCCCCAGCATTTT.

This clonotype has just a few counts. The chain combines TRBV7-3 with TRBJ2-7; no definite D call. V shed 3 bases and J shed 6 bases, with 12 bases lying between them. Germline CDR1 and CDR2: SGHTA and FQGTGA. This CDR3 has 13 residues. The CDR3 bases are TGTGCCAGCAGCTTCGCCAGGTCGGGCGAGCAGTACTTC. Protein product: CASSFARSGEQYF.

There are many counts of this clonotype. The CDR3 coding sequence is TGTGCCAGCAGCTTAACTAGCGGGAGGCCCACAGATACGCAGTATTTT. It yields the protein CASSLTSGRPTDTQYF. The gene calls are TRBV7-2 and TRBJ2-3, with 12 positions matching TRBD2. With 2 bases clipped from V and 2 bases from J, the junction kept 2 bases outside the gene matches. Looked up from germline, CDR1 is SGHTA and CDR2 is FQGNSA. The CDR3 has 16 amino acids. Drawing the rest from reference TRBV7-2 and TRBJ2-3, the complete variable domain is GAGVSQSPSNKVTEKGKDVELRCDPISGHTALYWYRQSLGQGLEFLIYFQGNSAPDKSGLPSDRFSAERTGGSVSTLTIQRTQQEDSAVYLCASSLTSGRPTDTQYFGPGTRLTVL.

This clonotype came up many times. CDR3 loop: CASSRRNLNYGYTF. The CDR3 coding sequence is TGTGCCAGCAGCAGACGGAATCTTAACTATGGCTACACCTTC. The V and J genes are TRBV12-3 or TRBV12-4 and TRBJ1-2; D ambiguous. The V end was cut by 6 bases, the J end by 1 base, with 12 bases between. The CDR3 loop spans 14 amino acids.

This chain connects TRBV3-1 to TRBJ1-3, with D uncertain. Germline V gene sequence: CDR1 LGHDT, CDR2 YNNKEL (reference sequence). This CDR3 has 14 residues. Trimming pared 2 bases from V and 4 bases from J, leaving 9 bases between. CDR3 amino acids: CASSQRRSGNTIYF. DNA of the CDR3: TGTGCCAGCAGCCAACGCAGATCAGGAAACACCATATATTTT.

The chain is built from TRBV5-1 and TRBJ2-5, with 10 bases identical to TRBD1. Trimming took 4 bases from V and 5 from J; bases not matched to a gene: 17. Germline-derived CDR1 and CDR2 are SGHRS and YFSETQ. This CDR3 spans 18 amino acids. The CDR3 reads CASSRRRTGGNFGETQYF. In nucleotides, the CDR3 is TGCGCCAGCAGCCGGAGGCGGACAGGGGGTAATTTCGGGGAGACCCAGTACTTC.

This clonotype appeared many times. CDR3 protein: CSARHLKNEKLFF. The DNA of the CDR3 is TGCAGTGCTAGACATTTAAAAAATGAAAAACTGTTTTTT. J is TRBJ1-4 and V is TRBV20-1; the D is unclear. Trimming cost V 2 bases and J 5 bases, with 9 bases left between them. Germline loops: CDR1 DFQATT, CDR2 SNEGSKA (reference sequence). This CDR3 has 13 residues.

Only a few counts were recorded for this clonotype. This chain uses TRBV29-1 with TRBJ1-1; 7 bases align to TRBD1. This CDR3 comprises 13 residues. The V gene's germline CDR1 is SQVTM and CDR2 ANQGSEA. The J segment lost 3 bases and the V segment lost 4 bases, leaving 5 bases of the junction unmatched. CDR3 protein: CSVARQGDTEAFF. In DNA, the CDR3 is TGCAGCGTTGCCCGACAGGGTGACACTGAAGCTTTCTTT.

The chain combines TRBV6-5 with TRBJ2-1; TRBD1 matches 9 bases. CDR1 and CDR2 from the germline V gene are MNHEY and SVGAGI. J lost 7 bases, V lost 2 bases, and 6 bases had no gene match. The CDR3 runs 15 residues. In nucleotides, the CDR3 is TGTGCCAGCAGTTACGCCGGGACAGGGATGAATGAGCAGTTCTTC. It specifies CASSYAGTGMNEQFF.